This T cell receptor beta chain came from a study of blood T cell repertoires in COVID-19. Study-level information: Material from acute and convalescent COVID-19 was sourced from the United States, Italy and Spain. Nucleic acid was either cDNA or gDNA, and it came from T cells, B-cell-depleted T cells, or PBMCs.

Original methodology: By means of reference gene primer amplification, nucleated cell counts were estimated. Sequenced by immunoSEQ multiplex PCR; TCRdb stores in-frame clones only, minus some. The V and J calls and clone size are taken from that table; D and trimming were inferred from the DNA. The sample lists approximately 81,000 clones, about 89% occurring once. The source is a man in his 70s with active or convalescent COVID-19. Material: peripheral blood.

CDR3 DNA sequence: TGTGCCAGTAGTATAGGGGACAGGGGGGTCACTGAAGCTTTCTTT. It yields the protein CASSIGDRGVTEAFF. The chain is built from TRBV19 and TRBJ1-1, with 11 bases lining up with TRBD1. The CDR3 has 15 amino acids. The V segment lost 1 base and the J segment 4 bases; nucleotides outside the gene matches: 2. CDR1 and CDR2 from the germline V gene are LNHDA and SQIVND (reference sequence).